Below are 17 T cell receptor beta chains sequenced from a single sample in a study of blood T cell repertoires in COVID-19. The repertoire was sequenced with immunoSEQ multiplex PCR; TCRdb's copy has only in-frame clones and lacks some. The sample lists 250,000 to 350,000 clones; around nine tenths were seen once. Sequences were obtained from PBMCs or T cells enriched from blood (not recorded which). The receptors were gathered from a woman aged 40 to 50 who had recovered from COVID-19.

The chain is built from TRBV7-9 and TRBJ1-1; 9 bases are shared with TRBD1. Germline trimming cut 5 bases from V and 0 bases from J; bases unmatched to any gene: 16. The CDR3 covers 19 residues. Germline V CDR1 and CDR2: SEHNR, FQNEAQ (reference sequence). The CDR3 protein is CASSGRDRAGARLNTEAFF. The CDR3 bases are TGTGCCAGCAGCGGACGGGACAGGGCGGGGGCACGGCTGAACACTGAAGCTTTCTTT.

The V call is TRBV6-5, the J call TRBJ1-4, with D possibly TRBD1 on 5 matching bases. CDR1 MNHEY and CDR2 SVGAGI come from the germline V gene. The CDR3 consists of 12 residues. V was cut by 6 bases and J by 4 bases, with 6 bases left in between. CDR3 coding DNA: TGTGCCAGCAGCAGGGTTAATGAAAAACTGTTTTTT. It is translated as CASSRVNEKLFF.

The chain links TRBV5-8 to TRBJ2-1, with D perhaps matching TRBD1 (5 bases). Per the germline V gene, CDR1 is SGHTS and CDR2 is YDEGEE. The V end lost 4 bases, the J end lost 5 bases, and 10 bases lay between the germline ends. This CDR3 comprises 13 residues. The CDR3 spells CASSLKTDNEQFF. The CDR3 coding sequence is TGTGCCAGCAGCCTTAAGACAGACAATGAGCAGTTCTTC. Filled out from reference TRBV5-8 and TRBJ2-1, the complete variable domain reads EAGVTQSPTHLIKTRGQQATLRCSPISGHTSVYWYQQALGLGLQFLLWYDEGEERNRGNFPPRFSGRQFPNYSSELNVNALELEDSALYLCASSLKTDNEQFFGPGTRLTVL.

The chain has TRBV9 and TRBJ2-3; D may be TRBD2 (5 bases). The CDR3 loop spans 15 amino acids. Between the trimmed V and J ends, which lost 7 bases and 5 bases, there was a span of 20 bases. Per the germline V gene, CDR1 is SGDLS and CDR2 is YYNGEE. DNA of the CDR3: TGTGCCAGCTCCCCCGCCGGCAGCGGAAGAGATACGCAGTATTTT. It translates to CASSPAGSGRDTQYF.

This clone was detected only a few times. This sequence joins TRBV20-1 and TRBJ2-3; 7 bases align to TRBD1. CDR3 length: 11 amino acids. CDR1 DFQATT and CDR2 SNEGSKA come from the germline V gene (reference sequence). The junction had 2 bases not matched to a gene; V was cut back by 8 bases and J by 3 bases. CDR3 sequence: CSMTGTDTQYF. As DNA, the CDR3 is TGCAGTATGACAGGGACAGATACGCAGTATTTT.

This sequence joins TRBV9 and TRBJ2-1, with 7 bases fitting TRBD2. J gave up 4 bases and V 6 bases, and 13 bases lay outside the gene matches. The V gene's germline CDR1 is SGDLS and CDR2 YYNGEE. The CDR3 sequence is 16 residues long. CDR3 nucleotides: TGTGCCAGCACCCCCAACAGCGGGATCAAATACAATGAGCAGTTCTTC. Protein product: CASTPNSGIKYNEQFF.

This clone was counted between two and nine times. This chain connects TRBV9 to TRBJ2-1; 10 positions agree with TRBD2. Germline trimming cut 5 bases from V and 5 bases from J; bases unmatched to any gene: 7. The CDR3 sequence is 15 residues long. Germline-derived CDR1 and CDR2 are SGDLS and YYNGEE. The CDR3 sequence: CASSSLAGGHNEQFF. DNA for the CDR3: TGTGCCAGCAGTTCCTTAGCGGGAGGTCACAATGAGCAGTTCTTC.

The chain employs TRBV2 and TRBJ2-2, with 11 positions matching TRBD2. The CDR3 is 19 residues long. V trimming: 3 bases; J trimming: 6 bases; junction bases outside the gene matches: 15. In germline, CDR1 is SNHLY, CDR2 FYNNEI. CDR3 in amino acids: CASSDASGRRSPKAGELFF. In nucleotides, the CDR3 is TGTGCCAGCAGTGATGCTAGCGGGAGGCGGTCTCCAAAAGCCGGGGAGCTGTTTTTT.

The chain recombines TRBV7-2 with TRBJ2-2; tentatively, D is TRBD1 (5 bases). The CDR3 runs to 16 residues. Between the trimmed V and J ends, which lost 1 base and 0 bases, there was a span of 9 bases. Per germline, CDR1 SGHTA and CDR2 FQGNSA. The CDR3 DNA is TGTGCCAGCAGCTTAGAAGGGGTAACGAACACCGGGGAGCTGTTTTTT. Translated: CASSLEGVTNTGELFF. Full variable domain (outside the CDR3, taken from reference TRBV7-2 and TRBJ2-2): GAGVSQSPSNKVTEKGKDVELRCDPISGHTALYWYRQSLGQGLEFLIYFQGNSAPDKSGLPSDRFSAERTGGSVSTLTIQRTQQEDSAVYLCASSLEGVTNTGELFFGEGSRLTVL.

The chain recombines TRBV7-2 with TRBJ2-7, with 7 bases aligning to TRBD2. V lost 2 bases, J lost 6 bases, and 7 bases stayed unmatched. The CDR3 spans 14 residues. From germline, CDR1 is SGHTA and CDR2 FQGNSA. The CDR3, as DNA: TGTGCCAGCAGCTTAACGCGGGAGAGGCGCGAGCAGTACTTC. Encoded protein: CASSLTRERREQYF.

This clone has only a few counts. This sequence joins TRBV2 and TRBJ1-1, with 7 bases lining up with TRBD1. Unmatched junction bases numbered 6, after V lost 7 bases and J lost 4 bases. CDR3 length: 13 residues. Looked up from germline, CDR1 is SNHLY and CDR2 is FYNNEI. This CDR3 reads CASKRQGTTEAFF. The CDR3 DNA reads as TGTGCCAGCAAACGACAGGGAACCACTGAAGCTTTCTTT.

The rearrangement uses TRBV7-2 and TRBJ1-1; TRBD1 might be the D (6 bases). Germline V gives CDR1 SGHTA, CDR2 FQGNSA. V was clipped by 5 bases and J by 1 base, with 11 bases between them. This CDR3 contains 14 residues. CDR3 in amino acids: CASSKRTENTEAFF. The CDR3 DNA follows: TGTGCCAGCAGCAAACGGACAGAGAACACTGAAGCTTTCTTT.

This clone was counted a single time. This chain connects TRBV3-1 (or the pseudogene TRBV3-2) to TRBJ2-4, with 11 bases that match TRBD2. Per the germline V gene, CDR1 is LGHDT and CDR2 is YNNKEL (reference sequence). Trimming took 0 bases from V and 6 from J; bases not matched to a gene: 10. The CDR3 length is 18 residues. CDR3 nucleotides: TGTGCCAGCAGCCAAGATAGGGTAGCGGGAGGGCCGGGAAACATTCAGTACTTC. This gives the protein CASSQDRVAGGPGNIQYF.

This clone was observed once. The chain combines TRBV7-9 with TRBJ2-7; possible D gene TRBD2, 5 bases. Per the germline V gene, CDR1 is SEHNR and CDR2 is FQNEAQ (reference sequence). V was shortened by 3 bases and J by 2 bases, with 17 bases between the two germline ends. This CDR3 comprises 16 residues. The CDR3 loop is CASSFVAGLNTYEQYF. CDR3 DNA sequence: TGTGCCAGCAGCTTCGTTGCCGGACTTAACACCTACGAGCAGTACTTC. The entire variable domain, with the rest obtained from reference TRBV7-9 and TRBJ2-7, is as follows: DTGVSQNPRHKITKRGQNVTFRCDPISEHNRLYWYRQTLGQGPEFLTYFQNEAQLEKSRLLSDRFSAERPKGSFSTLEIQRTEQGDSAMYLCASSFVAGLNTYEQYFGPGTRLTVT.

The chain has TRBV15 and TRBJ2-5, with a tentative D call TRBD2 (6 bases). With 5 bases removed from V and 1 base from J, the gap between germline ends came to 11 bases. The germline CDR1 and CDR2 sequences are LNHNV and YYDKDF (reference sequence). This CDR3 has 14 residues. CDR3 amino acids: CATSAGRIQETQYF. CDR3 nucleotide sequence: TGTGCCACCAGCGCGGGACGGATCCAAGAGACCCAGTACTTC.

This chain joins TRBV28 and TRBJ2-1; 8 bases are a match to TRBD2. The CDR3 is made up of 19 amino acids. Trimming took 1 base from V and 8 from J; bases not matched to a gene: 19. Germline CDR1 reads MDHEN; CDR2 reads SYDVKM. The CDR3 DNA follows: TGTGCCAGCAGTTTATCGGGGACCGCCCGACTAGCGCCCATTCATGAGCAGTTCTTC. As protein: CASSLSGTARLAPIHEQFF.

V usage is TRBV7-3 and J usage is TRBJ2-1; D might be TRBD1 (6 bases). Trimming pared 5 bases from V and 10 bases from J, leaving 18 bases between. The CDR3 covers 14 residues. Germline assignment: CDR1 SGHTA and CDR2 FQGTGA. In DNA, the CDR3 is TGTGCCAGCAGCAAAAGTCCTTCCCAGGGGGAGCAGTTCTTC. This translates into CASSKSPSQGEQFF.